This T cell receptor (beta chain) comes out of a study of shared clonotypes between healthy human individuals. CDR1 and CDR2 (germline): MDHEN, SYDVKM. The CDR3 length is 14 residues. V was trimmed by 5 bases and J by 3 bases, leaving 11 bases between them. Here immunoSEQ multiplex PCR was the method, and the copy in TCRdb shows in-frame clones only, minus some. Seen here are around 700,000 clones, roughly 70% observed once, and the top ten hold roughly 1.8%. Sequenced input: memory CD4+ T cells sorted from blood. Subset indicated: CD45RA-negative fraction. The sequence was collected from a woman aged 25 to 39 in good health. This chain joins TRBV28 and TRBJ1-5, with no clear D. CDR3 loop: CASSGQTSNQPQHF. CDR3 in DNA: TGTGCCAGCAGTGGCCAGACCTCCAATCAGCCCCAGCATTTT.